Following are 27 T cell receptor beta chains from one sample sequenced in a study of T cell repertoires in cytomegalovirus infection. These receptors have no known antigen. TCRdb passed the reads through MiXCR, listing each CDR3 protein once. The sample includes about 740,000 distinct CDR3 sequences, roughly 30% of them seen just once. Sequencing used cultured PBMCs, obtained from culture after CMV antigen stimulation. These receptors were taken from a human donor in good health (CMV status not recorded). Some clones in this sample may be carry-over from other donors' samples.

The chain recombines TRBV7-2 with TRBJ1-2; D uncertain. The germline CDR1 and CDR2 sequences are SGHTA and FQGNSA. Deletions cut 2 bases from V and 0 bases from J, with 10 bases between. The CDR3 loop spans 15 amino acids. The DNA for the CDR3 is TGTGCCAGCAGCTTAAACAGACTCACTAACTATGGCTACACCTTC. Translating it yields CASSLNRLTNYGYTF.

The chain combines TRBV6-5 with TRBJ2-7; D is perhaps TRBD1 (5 bases). Deletions cut 0 bases from V and 0 bases from J, with 12 bases between. The germline V gene has CDR1 MNHEY and CDR2 SVGAGI. The CDR3 covers 16 residues. This CDR3 is CASSYSGDALSYEQYF. The CDR3, as DNA: TGTGCCAGCAGTTACTCAGGGGATGCGCTCTCCTACGAGCAGTACTTC.

This clonotype was picked up a small number of times. The rearrangement uses TRBV6-8 and TRBJ1-4; D perhaps matches TRBD1 (6 bases). The CDR3 is made up of 16 amino acids. CDR1 and CDR2 from the germline V gene are MNHGY and SAAAGT. The V gene lost 0 bases and the J gene lost 8 bases, with 16 bases spanning the gap. The CDR3 DNA reads TGTGCCAGCAGTTACTCGAACAGGGCCATAGGGGAAAAACTGTTTTTT. Residues: CASSYSNRAIGEKLFF.

This sequence joins TRBV12-3 or TRBV12-4 and TRBJ1-5; weak D call: TRBD1 (5 bases). The CDR3 covers 14 residues. V shed 1 base and J shed 9 bases, with 13 bases lying between them. This CDR3 reads CASSLERDSGPQHF. For the CDR3, the DNA is TGTGCCAGCAGTTTAGAGAGGGACTCTGGGCCCCAGCATTTT.

The sample holds a few counts of this clonotype. This chain connects TRBV5-1 to TRBJ2-3; possibly TRBD1 or TRBD2 for D (5 bases each). Trimming removed 1 base from V and 2 bases from J, with 8 bases in between. The length of the CDR3 is 14 residues. Germline values: CDR1 SGHRS, CDR2 YFSETQ. The CDR3: CASSLLGTTDTQYF. The CDR3 region has the DNA TGCGCCAGCAGCTTGCTCGGGACCACAGATACGCAGTATTTT.

This clonotype was seen a few times. The rearrangement links TRBV4-1 to TRBJ1-1, with D unresolved. CDR1 is MGHRA and CDR2 is YSYEKL in the germline V gene. Trimming pared 1 base from V and 10 bases from J, leaving 10 bases between. This CDR3 has 12 amino acids. CDR3 in amino acids: CASSQGEIPAFF. The CDR3 DNA reads as TGCGCCAGCAGCCAAGGCGAGATACCAGCTTTCTTT.

The chain couples TRBV19 to TRBJ2-5, with 11 bases matching TRBD2. The ends lost 6 bases at V and 6 bases at J; junction bases unmatched: 6. The CDR3 loop spans 14 amino acids. The germline CDR1 and CDR2 sequences are LNHDA and SQIVND (reference sequence). CDR3 sequence (DNA): TGTGCCAGTAGGACTAGCGGGACTTTGAAGACCCAGTACTTC. Encoded protein: CASRTSGTLKTQYF.

The CDR3 DNA is TGTGCCAGCAGCATACCCACACTAGAGTACAATGAGCAGTTCTTC. Residues: CASSIPTLEYNEQFF. The rearrangement uses TRBV27 and TRBJ2-1, with a tentative D call TRBD2 (5 bases). The CDR3 length is 15 residues. V lost 6 bases to trimming and J lost 4 bases, with 16 bases between them. Per germline, CDR1 MNHEY and CDR2 SMNVEV (reference sequence).

This clonotype was seen ten or more times. The CDR3 protein is CASSLVVGASTGELFF. In DNA, the CDR3 is TGTGCCAGCAGCTTAGTGGTCGGGGCAAGCACCGGGGAGCTGTTTTTT. The chain has TRBV7-6 and TRBJ2-2, with D perhaps assigned TRBD1 or TRBD2 (5 bases each). The ends were cut back, 1 base at V and 4 bases at J, with 13 bases in the middle. Germline-derived CDR1 and CDR2 are SGHVS and FNYEAQ. This CDR3 contains 16 residues.

The genes are TRBV10-2 and TRBJ2-7; D call uncertain. There are 14 residues in the CDR3. Deletions cut 0 bases from V and 2 bases from J, with 8 bases between. Germline V lookup: CDR1 WSHSY, CDR2 SAAADI. Here the CDR3 DNA reads TGCGCCAGCAGTGAGTCGCAAACAGCCTACGAGCAGTACTTC. Protein: CASSESQTAYEQYF.

This chain links TRBV27 with TRBJ2-3; D is unresolved. The V end was cut by 6 bases, the J end by 3 bases, with 13 bases between. This CDR3 region has 14 residues. Germline V gene lookup returns CDR1 MNHEY and CDR2 SMNVEV (reference sequence). The CDR3 coding sequence is TGTGCCAGCAGAGGTCAGGTCGGGACAGATACGCAGTATTTT. Its protein product is CASRGQVGTDTQYF.

This clonotype has just a few counts. This chain uses TRBV6-5 with TRBJ1-5; D gene unclear. Germline assignment: CDR1 MNHEY and CDR2 SVGAGI. V was shortened by 6 bases and J by 6 bases, with 21 bases between the two germline ends. This CDR3 comprises 16 residues. CDR3 sequence: CASRSFSGGSFQPQHF. The CDR3 region has the DNA TGTGCCAGCAGATCATTCTCAGGAGGTAGCTTTCAGCCCCAGCATTTT.

The chain combines TRBV28 with TRBJ2-7; TRBD1 matches at 7 bases. The CDR3 has 13 amino acids. The V segment lost 7 bases and the J segment 3 bases; nucleotides outside the gene matches: 6. CDR1 is MDHEN and CDR2 is SYDVKM in the germline V gene. The CDR3 region has the DNA TGTGCCAGCACCGTGGGACAGTACTACGAGCAGTACTTC. Protein product: CASTVGQYYEQYF.

This clonotype turned up a few times. The chain employs TRBV6-6 and TRBJ2-2, with 9 bases matching TRBD2. The CDR3 covers 15 residues. Per the germline V gene, CDR1 is MNHNY and CDR2 is SVGAGI (reference sequence). V shed 6 bases, J shed 4 bases, and the junction held 6 bases outside the gene matches. The CDR3 protein is CASRGLAGVTGELFF. As DNA, the CDR3 is TGTGCCAGCAGGGGGTTAGCGGGGGTCACCGGGGAGCTGTTTTTT.

This clonotype was seen a handful of times. This chain links TRBV6-5 with TRBJ2-7; TRBD2 might be the D (6 bases). The V and J ends lost 0 bases and 9 bases respectively, with 18 bases between them. The CDR3 is 15 residues long. Germline assignment: CDR1 MNHEY and CDR2 SVGAGI. In DNA form, the CDR3 reads TGTGCCAGCAGTTACTCAGGGCAGGGTGGAGCGGGGCAGTACTTC. Translation gives CASSYSGQGGAGQYF.

This clonotype occurred once. The chain couples TRBV28 to TRBJ2-7; D is unresolved. The germline V gene encodes CDR1 MDHEN and CDR2 SYDVKM. The CDR3 contains 16 residues. V lost 5 bases to trimming and J lost 3 bases, with 20 bases between them. The CDR3 protein is CASSVLPPPVSYEQYF. The CDR3 DNA reads TGTGCCAGCAGTGTACTCCCCCCTCCGGTCAGCTACGAGCAGTACTTC. Looking up the rest from reference TRBV28 and TRBJ2-7 gives the full variable domain: DVKVTQSSRYLVKRTGEKVFLECVQDMDHENMFWYRQDPGLGLRLIYFSYDVKMKEKGDIPEGYSVSREKKERFSLILESASTNQTSMYLCASSVLPPPVSYEQYFGPGTRLTVT.

J is TRBJ2-7 and V is TRBV27; D possibly matches TRBD1 or TRBD2 (5 bases each). CDR3 size: 15 residues. Germline V gene sequence: CDR1 MNHEY, CDR2 SMNVEV (reference sequence). The germline V and J ends were trimmed by 6 bases and 5 bases, with 20 bases remaining between them. The CDR3 region has the DNA TGTGCCAGCAGCCGACCGGGGCCTCAGGTCGACGAGCAGTACTTC. The encoded protein is CASSRPGPQVDEQYF.

Only a few counts were recorded for this clonotype. The chain links TRBV7-6 to TRBJ2-1, with 10 bases that match TRBD2. This CDR3 is 14 amino acids long. The germline gives CDR1 SGHVS, CDR2 FNYEAQ. Trimming took 11 bases from V and 6 from J; bases not matched to a gene: 10. CDR3 loop: CAVVAGGPSNEQFF. The CDR3 DNA reads TGTGCCGTCGTAGCGGGGGGCCCCTCCAATGAGCAGTTCTTC.

The chain carries TRBV7-2 and TRBJ2-7, with D possibly TRBD1 on 5 matching bases. Per the germline V gene, CDR1 is SGHTA and CDR2 is FQGNSA. The V end was cut by 5 bases, the J end by 4 bases, with 18 bases between. This CDR3 contains 15 residues. The CDR3 reads CASSHQGVPPYEQYF. The CDR3 DNA is TGTGCCAGCAGCCATCAGGGTGTCCCCCCGTACGAGCAGTACTTC.

This clonotype was recorded once. The gene calls are TRBV28 and TRBJ2-1, with 8 bases identical to TRBD2. J was trimmed by 2 bases and V by 10 bases; bases with no gene match: 4. The CDR3 consists of 13 residues. CDR1 is MDHEN and CDR2 is SYDVKM in the germline V gene. For the CDR3, the DNA is TGTGCCACCGCGGGGGGACCCTACAATGAGCAGTTCTTC. As protein: CATAGGPYNEQFF.

This chain connects TRBV19 to TRBJ1-4; D possibly corresponds to TRBD1 (5 bases). Germline V gene lookup returns CDR1 LNHDA and CDR2 SQIVND (reference sequence). The V gene lost 5 bases and the J gene lost 8 bases, with 15 bases spanning the gap. The CDR3 is 14 residues long. This CDR3 is CASSFLMGREKLFF. DNA for the CDR3: TGTGCCAGTAGTTTCCTTATGGGACGGGAAAAACTGTTTTTT.

The chain joins TRBV7-2 to TRBJ2-3; D may be TRBD2 (5 bases). CDR1 is SGHTA, CDR2 FQGNSA, per germline. Trimming took off 0 bases at V and 1 base at J, with 11 bases between the two ends. The CDR3 has 16 residues. Here the CDR3 DNA reads TGTGCCAGCAGCTTAGCGCGGGCAGGAGGCACAGATACGCAGTATTTT. Amino acid sequence: CASSLARAGGTDTQYF.

V is TRBV28 and J is TRBJ2-5; a possible D gene is TRBD2 (6 bases). CDR3 length: 18 residues. V was clipped by 6 bases and J by 5 bases, with 28 bases between them. The germline CDR1 and CDR2 sequences are MDHEN and SYDVKM. CDR3 sequence: CASSLGGTQPWAWETQYF. The CDR3, as DNA: TGTGCCAGCAGCTTGGGGGGTACTCAACCTTGGGCTTGGGAGACCCAGTACTTC.

Note on this clonotype: At one end, the junction sequence differs from germline, possibly due to a read error. The chain recombines TRBV5-3 with TRBJ1-1; the D is unclear. TRBV5-3 is assigned to the ORF class and has an uncertain function. The CDR3 runs 12 residues. The CDR3 region is CASSSSRTEAFF. CDR3 coding DNA: TGTGCCAGCAGCTCCTCTAGGACTGAAGCTTTCTTT.

The J gene is TRBJ1-2, the V gene TRBV6-2 or TRBV6-3; D is unresolved. The germline V gene encodes CDR1 MNHEY and CDR2 SVGEGT. The CDR3 has 14 amino acids. Trimming pared 0 bases from V and 5 bases from J, leaving 10 bases between. This CDR3 reads CASSYSTARYGYTF. CDR3 nucleotides: TGTGCCAGCAGTTACTCGACGGCGAGGTATGGCTACACCTTC.

The gene calls are TRBV20-1 and TRBJ2-1, with TRBD2 matching over 8 bases. After removal of 0 bases from V and 2 bases from J, the junction contained 6 bases not matched to a gene. This CDR3 comprises 16 residues. CDR1 is DFQATT, CDR2 SNEGSKA, per germline (reference sequence). The CDR3 loop is CSARDRGRGAYNEQFF. CDR3 in DNA: TGCAGTGCTAGAGATCGAGGGCGGGGGGCCTACAATGAGCAGTTCTTC.

This clonotype has just a few counts. The rearrangement joins TRBV20-1 to TRBJ2-3; D call uncertain. Trimming shortened V by 0 bases and J by 4 bases, and 8 bases separated the two germline ends. The germline V gene has CDR1 DFQATT and CDR2 SNEGSKA (reference sequence). The CDR3 has 13 amino acids. The CDR3 protein is CSARDSGADTQYF. The CDR3 coding sequence is TGCAGTGCTAGAGATAGTGGAGCAGATACGCAGTATTTT.